A single sample gave rise to the 7 T cell receptor beta chains below, sequenced in a study of blood T cells in healthy people across ages. Alongside a J-beta primer mix, a sample-barcoded 5' primer served in a second PCR lasting about 7 to 11 cycles. TCRdb redid the calling of the 5' RACE reads with MiXCR, one entry per CDR3 protein. The repertoire includes fewer than 1 million distinct CDR3 sequences, 40% to 50% of them detected once, and approximately 20% sits in the top ten. The source material was blood. Every receptor here comes from a man aged 60 to 69 in good health.

The CDR3 protein is CASSLPSKEQFF. The CDR3 DNA follows: TGCGCCAGCAGCTTGCCCTCAAAGGAGCAGTTCTTC. This chain uses TRBV5-1 with TRBJ2-1; D uncertain. Trimming took 1 base from V and 10 from J, leaving 9 bases between them. Germline V gene data show CDR1 as SGHRS and CDR2 as YFSETQ. This CDR3 comprises 12 residues. Looking up the rest from reference TRBV5-1 and TRBJ2-1 gives the full variable domain: KAGVTQTPRYLIKTRGQQVTLSCSPISGHRSVSWYQQTPGQGLQFLFEYFSETQRNKGNFPGRFSGRQFSNSRSEMNVSTLELGDSALYLCASSLPSKEQFFGPGTRLTVL.

CDR3 DNA sequence: TGCGCCAGCAGCTTGCTGTCTTCCACAACAGACTATGGCTACACCTTC. It specifies CASSLLSSTTDYGYTF. The chain has TRBV5-1 and TRBJ1-2; D ambiguous. CDR1 is SGHRS, CDR2 YFSETQ, per germline. There are 16 residues in the CDR3. Trimming shortened V by 1 base and J by 3 bases, and 16 bases separated the two germline ends. Combining the CDR3 with reference TRBV5-1 and TRBJ1-2 gives the whole variable domain KAGVTQTPRYLIKTRGQQVTLSCSPISGHRSVSWYQQTPGQGLQFLFEYFSETQRNKGNFPGRFSGRQFSNSRSEMNVSTLELGDSALYLCASSLLSSTTDYGYTFGSGTRLTVV.

The chain recombines TRBV27 with TRBJ1-2, with D uncertain. V lost 3 bases to trimming and J lost 10 bases, with 15 bases between them. The CDR3 loop spans 13 amino acids. Germline CDR1 MNHEY, CDR2 SMNVEV (reference sequence). The CDR3 DNA follows: TGTGCCAGCAGTTTTAATGCAAGGGCTGACTACACCTTC. Protein product: CASSFNARADYTF.

V and J are TRBV4-3 and TRBJ1-6; D is ambiguous. V lost 0 bases and J 4 bases, leaving 7 bases between the germline ends. The germline gives CDR1 LGHNA, CDR2 YSLEER. There are 15 residues in the CDR3. The CDR3 loop reads CASSQDLDYNSPLHF. As DNA, the CDR3 is TGCGCCAGCAGCCAAGATCTGGATTATAATTCACCCCTCCACTTT.

This chain links TRBV7-9 with TRBJ2-7, with 10 bases that match TRBD2. With V trimmed by 0 bases and J by 1 base, 9 bases remained unmatched. The CDR3 is made up of 18 amino acids. In germline, CDR1 is SEHNR, CDR2 FQNEAQ (reference sequence). CDR3 nucleotide sequence: TGTGCCAGCAGCTTAGCGGTAGGGCTAGCGGGGGATTCCTACGAGCAGTACTTC. It is translated as CASSLAVGLAGDSYEQYF. The complete variable domain, with remaining parts taken from reference TRBV7-9 and TRBJ2-7, reads DTGVSQNPRHKITKRGQNVTFRCDPISEHNRLYWYRQTLGQGPEFLTYFQNEAQLEKSRLLSDRFSAERPKGSFSTLEIQRTEQGDSAMYLCASSLAVGLAGDSYEQYFGPGTRLTVT.

The rearrangement joins TRBV10-1 to TRBJ1-1; D possibly corresponds to TRBD1 (5 bases). Germline CDR1 reads WNHNN; CDR2 reads SYGVQD (reference sequence). Trimming took off 4 bases at V and 0 bases at J, with 9 bases between the two ends. The CDR3 has 14 amino acids. CDR3 sequence reads: CASSARGVNTEAFF. For the CDR3, the DNA is TGCGCCAGCAGTGCCCGGGGCGTGAACACTGAAGCTTTCTTT.

This clonotype has at least ten counts. This chain joins TRBV4-2 and TRBJ2-1, with TRBD1 as a possible D gene (6 bases). CDR1 is LGHNA and CDR2 is YNFKEQ in the germline V gene. Trimming took off 4 bases at V and 5 bases at J, with 18 bases between the two ends. CDR3 length: 16 residues. The CDR3 coding sequence is TGTGCCAGCAGCCCTCAAAGGGACATGGGAAACAATGAGCAGTTCTTC. Amino acid sequence: CASSPQRDMGNNEQFF.